One sample yielded the 9 T cell receptor beta chains listed below, sequenced in a study of blood T cell repertoires in COVID-19. Data came from immunoSEQ multiplex PCR; TCRdb stores just in-frame clones and leaves some out. The table has some 100,000 clones, roughly nine tenths seen once; the top ten hold around 0.94%. Sequenced: peripheral blood. The receptor source for this set is a man between 60 and 75 years old with acute or convalescent COVID-19.

V is TRBV2 and J is TRBJ1-3; 7 nucleotides match TRBD1. V lost 5 bases, J lost 4 bases, and 8 bases stayed unmatched. The CDR3 length is 15 residues. Germline V gives CDR1 SNHLY, CDR2 FYNNEI. CDR3 amino acids: CASSYSTGSGNTIYF. The DNA of the CDR3 is TGTGCCAGCAGTTACTCGACAGGGTCAGGAAACACCATATATTTT.

The CDR3: CAWDTGGNQPQHF. CDR3 nucleotides: TGTGCCTGGGATACAGGGGGTAATCAGCCCCAGCATTTT. The chain is built from TRBV30 and TRBJ1-5, with 8 bases identical to TRBD1. The germline V gene has CDR1 GTSNPN and CDR2 SVGIG (reference sequence). J was trimmed by 4 bases and V by 5 bases; bases with no gene match: 4. This CDR3 has 13 amino acids.

This clone was detected only a few times. The rearrangement links TRBV19 to TRBJ1-4, with 7 bases identical to TRBD1. The ends lost 5 bases at V and 6 bases at J; junction bases unmatched: 9. Germline CDR1 is LNHDA and CDR2 is SQIVND (reference sequence). There are 15 residues in the CDR3. The CDR3 here is CASSGRRTGDEKLFF. CDR3 nucleotides: TGTGCCAGTAGTGGGAGGAGGACAGGAGATGAAAAACTGTTTTTT. Supplemented by reference TRBV19 and TRBJ1-4, the full variable domain reads DGGITQSPKYLFRKEGQNVTLSCEQNLNHDAMYWYRQDPGQGLRLIYYSQIVNDFQKGDIAEGYSVSREKKESFPLTVTSAQKNPTAFYLCASSGRRTGDEKLFFGSGTQLSVL.

The V call is TRBV2, the J call TRBJ1-3; D not certain. Germline values: CDR1 SNHLY, CDR2 FYNNEI. V was pared by 5 bases and J by 1 base, with 15 bases between. The CDR3 totals 16 residues. The DNA of the CDR3 is TGTGCCAGCAGTTTGCGACACCCAGATTCTGGAAACACCATATATTTT. Translation: CASSLRHPDSGNTIYF.

The chain employs TRBV7-6 and TRBJ2-1; TRBD1 might be the D (7 bases). Deletions cut 5 bases from V and 10 bases from J, with 15 bases between. CDR1 is SGHVS, CDR2 FNYEAQ, per germline. There are 13 residues in the CDR3. The CDR3 protein is CASSLEGAREQFF. The CDR3 DNA sequence: TGTGCCAGCAGCCTGGAGGGGGCGAGGGAGCAGTTCTTC.

The chain joins TRBV15 to TRBJ2-5, with D possibly TRBD1 on 5 matching bases. The CDR3 contains 14 residues. V gave up 1 base and J gave up 4 bases, with 10 bases separating them. The germline CDR1 and CDR2 sequences are LNHNV and YYDKDF (reference sequence). The CDR3 reads CATSRVQGPETQYF. The CDR3 DNA follows: TGTGCCACCAGCAGAGTCCAGGGTCCAGAGACCCAGTACTTC.

The rearrangement uses TRBV18 and TRBJ2-7; TRBD1 aligns across 11 bases. Germline CDR1 and CDR2: KGHSH and LQKENI. The CDR3 is 15 residues long. Trimming took 3 bases from V and 3 from J; bases not matched to a gene: 4. The CDR3: CASSPPGQGDYEQYF. The CDR3 DNA is TGTGCCAGCTCACCCCCGGGACAGGGGGACTACGAGCAGTACTTC.

The chain links TRBV2 to TRBJ1-1; a possible D gene is TRBD1 (6 bases). Germline CDR1 and CDR2: SNHLY and FYNNEI. Trimming removed 7 bases from V and 6 bases from J, with 18 bases in between. CDR3 size: 14 residues. The CDR3: CASTEVRGSPEAFF. DNA of the CDR3: TGTGCCAGCACCGAAGTCAGGGGATCCCCTGAAGCTTTCTTT.

This chain uses TRBV30 with TRBJ1-4; D not certain. V shed 0 bases and J shed 5 bases, with 7 bases lying between them. This CDR3 comprises 13 residues. CDR1 and CDR2 from the germline V gene are GTSNPN and SVGIG (reference sequence). The CDR3 sequence: CAWSVLRNEKLFF. Written as DNA, the CDR3 is TGTGCCTGGAGTGTTTTACGGAATGAAAAACTGTTTTTT.